The T cell receptor (beta chain) under discussion was sequenced for a study of T cells in Graves' hyperthyroidism and ophthalmopathy. Overall study results and limits: Most expanded thyroid clonotypes above 0.001 recurred in blood. Ophthalmopathy and stable hyperthyroidism were separated by a 13 V-J model.

Germline lookup yields CDR1 MGHDK and CDR2 SYGVNS. The CDR3 runs 14 residues. Trimming took 3 bases from V and 2 from J, leaving 10 bases between them. The investigators amplified TCR beta CDR3 regions from RNA transcripts. In the first-round RT-PCR of the TCR CDR3, the HTBI primer set was used. TCRdb reanalysed the multiplex PCR reads using MiXCR and keeps one entry per CDR3 protein. The table records about 640,000 distinct CDR3 sequences, less than 25% of them present only once. A word on this clonotype: The antigen is unknown.

J is TRBJ1-2 and V is TRBV25-1; unclear D gene. This sequence originates from a man aged 30 to 45 with Graves' ophthalmopathy. Material for sequencing was blood. The CDR3 is CASSDQNPNYGYTF. For the CDR3, the DNA is TGTGCCAGCAGTGATCAGAACCCAAACTATGGCTACACCTTC.